The next 9 T cell receptor beta chains were all read from a single sample in a study of CD8+ T cells in alopecia areata. Treatment: oral pan-JAK inhibitor, 5-10 mg twice daily. Sequencing used cDNA as its template, made by extracting RNA and reverse transcribing it. Here immunoSEQ multiplex PCR was the method, and the copy in TCRdb shows in-frame clones only, minus some. This table has more than 130,000 clones, 75% to 85% appearing once. The sequencing used CD8+ T cells sorted from blood, collected at week 4, from a patient treated with tofacitinib. The origin of the receptors is a human donor with alopecia areata.

The chain couples TRBV4-1 to TRBJ2-7, with a possible D match to TRBD1 (6 bases). With 0 bases removed from V and 1 base from J, the gap between germline ends came to 10 bases. There are 15 residues in the CDR3. Germline-derived CDR1 and CDR2 are MGHRA and YSYEKL. The CDR3 coding sequence is TGCGCCAGCAGCCAAGAGGTAGGGGGTTCCTACGAGCAGTACTTC. The encoded protein is CASSQEVGGSYEQYF.

The gene calls are TRBV15 and TRBJ2-7; TRBD1 aligns across 9 bases. Trimming at V came to 5 bases and at J to 2 bases, leaving 4 bases not matched to a gene. CDR3 size: 14 residues. Germline CDR1 and CDR2: LNHNV and YYDKDF (reference sequence). The CDR3 protein is CATSFRTGAYEQYF. The DNA for the CDR3 is TGTGCCACCAGCTTCCGGACAGGGGCCTACGAGCAGTACTTC.

The chain joins TRBV7-9 to TRBJ2-5, with D uncertain. Germline CDR1 SEHNR, CDR2 FQNEAQ (reference sequence). CDR3 length: 14 residues. The V end lost 5 bases, the J end lost 5 bases, and 15 bases lay between the germline ends. CDR3 protein: CASSAGALRETQYF. The CDR3 DNA follows: TGTGCCAGCAGCGCCGGAGCCCTCCGGGAGACCCAGTACTTC.

This chain uses TRBV7-9 with TRBJ2-7; D call uncertain. V gave up 3 bases and J gave up 1 base, with 13 bases separating them. The CDR3 consists of 15 residues. The germline gives CDR1 SEHNR, CDR2 FQNEAQ (reference sequence). The DNA of the CDR3 is TGTGCCAGCAGCTTCGAAGCTTTAGGATCCTACGAGCAGTACTTC. This codes for CASSFEALGSYEQYF.

The CDR3 nucleotides read TGTGCCAAGAAAGCATTACGACATCCGAACACCGGGGAGCTGTTTTTT. Its translation: CAKKALRHPNTGELFF. This chain connects TRBV25-1 to TRBJ2-2, with D uncertain. CDR1 and CDR2 (germline): MGHDK, SYGVNS. The CDR3 spans 16 residues. Trimming took 10 bases from V and 0 from J, leaving 18 bases between them.

This chain uses TRBV4-1 with TRBJ2-1; TRBD2 is a possible D gene (6 bases). Germline CDR1 reads MGHRA; CDR2 reads YSYEKL. The CDR3 sequence is 16 residues long. V was trimmed by 1 base and J by 0 bases, leaving 10 bases between them. Here the CDR3 DNA reads TGCGCCAGCAGCCAAGGAGGGACTTGCTCCTACAATGAGCAGTTCTTC. Translation: CASSQGGTCSYNEQFF.

CDR3 protein: CASSQDLNEQFF. The CDR3 region has the DNA TGTGCCAGCAGTCAGGACCTGAATGAGCAGTTCTTC. The V gene is TRBV27, the J gene TRBJ2-1; D remains ambiguous. The CDR3 sequence is 12 residues long. Looked up from germline, CDR1 is MNHEY and CDR2 is SMNVEV (reference sequence). V lost 5 bases, J lost 7 bases, and 9 bases lay in between.

The genes are TRBV29-1 and TRBJ1-1; 9 bases line up with TRBD1. The V gene's germline CDR1 is SQVTM and CDR2 ANQGSEA. The CDR3 has 12 amino acids. V was clipped by 7 bases and J by 5 bases; unmatched bases: 5. The CDR3 here is CSASDRGTEAFF. CDR3 nucleotides: TGCAGCGCTTCGGACAGGGGAACTGAAGCTTTCTTT.

The rearrangement joins TRBV9 to TRBJ2-3; a possible D gene is TRBD2 (6 bases). Trimming cost V 3 bases and J 2 bases, with 13 bases left between them. Germline assignment: CDR1 SGDLS and CDR2 YYNGEE. The CDR3 contains 15 residues. CDR3 in amino acids: CASSESSAYTDTQYF. DNA of the CDR3: TGTGCCAGCAGCGAATCTAGCGCTTACACAGATACGCAGTATTTT. Looking up the rest from reference TRBV9 and TRBJ2-3 gives the full variable domain: DSGVTQTPKHLITATGQRVTLRCSPRSGDLSVYWYQQSLDQGLQFLIQYYNGEERAKGNILERFSAQQFPDLHSELNLSSLELGDSALYFCASSESSAYTDTQYFGPGTRLTVL.